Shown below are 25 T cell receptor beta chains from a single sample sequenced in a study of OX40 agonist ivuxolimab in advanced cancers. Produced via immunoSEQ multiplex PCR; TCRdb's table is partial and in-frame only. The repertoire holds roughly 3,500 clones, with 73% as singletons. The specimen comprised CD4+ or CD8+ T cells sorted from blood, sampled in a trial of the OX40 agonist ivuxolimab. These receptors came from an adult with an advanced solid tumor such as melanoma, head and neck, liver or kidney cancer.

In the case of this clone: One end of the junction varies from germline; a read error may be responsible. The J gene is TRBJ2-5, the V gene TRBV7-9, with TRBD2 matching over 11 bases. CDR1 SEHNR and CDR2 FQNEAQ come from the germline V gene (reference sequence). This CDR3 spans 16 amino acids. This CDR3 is CARSLRASGGSETQYF. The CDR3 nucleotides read TGTGCCAGAAGCTTGAGGGCTAGCGGGGGGTCAGAGACCCAGTACTTC.

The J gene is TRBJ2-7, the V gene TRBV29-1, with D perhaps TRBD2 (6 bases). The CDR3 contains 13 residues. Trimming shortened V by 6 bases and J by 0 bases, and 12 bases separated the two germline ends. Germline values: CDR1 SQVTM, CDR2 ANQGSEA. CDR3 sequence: CSVEAGNSYEQYF. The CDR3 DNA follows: TGCAGCGTGGAGGCGGGGAACTCCTACGAGCAGTACTTC.

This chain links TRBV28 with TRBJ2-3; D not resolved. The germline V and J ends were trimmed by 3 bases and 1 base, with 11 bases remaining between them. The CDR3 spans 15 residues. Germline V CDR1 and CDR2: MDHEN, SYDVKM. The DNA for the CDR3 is TGTGCCAGCAGTTTTCAGGCCACGGGCACAGATACGCAGTATTTT. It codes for CASSFQATGTDTQYF.

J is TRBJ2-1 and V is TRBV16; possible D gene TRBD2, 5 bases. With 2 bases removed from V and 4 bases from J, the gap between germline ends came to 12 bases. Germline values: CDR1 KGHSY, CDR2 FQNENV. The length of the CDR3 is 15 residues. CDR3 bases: TGTGCCAGCAGCCAACCAACACGGGGTTACAATGAGCAGTTCTTC. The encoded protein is CASSQPTRGYNEQFF.

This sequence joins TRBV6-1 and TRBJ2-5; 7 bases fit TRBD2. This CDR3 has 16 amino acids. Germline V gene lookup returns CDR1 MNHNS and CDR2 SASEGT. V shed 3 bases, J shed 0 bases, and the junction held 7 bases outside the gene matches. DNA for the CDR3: TGTGCCAGCAGTGATCCCCCCGGGGGGTACCAAGAGACCCAGTACTTC. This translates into CASSDPPGGYQETQYF.

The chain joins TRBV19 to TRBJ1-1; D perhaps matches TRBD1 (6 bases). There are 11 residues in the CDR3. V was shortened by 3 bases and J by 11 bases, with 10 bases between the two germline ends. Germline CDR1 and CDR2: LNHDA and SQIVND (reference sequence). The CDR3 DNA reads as TGTGCCAGTAGTATCGGACAGATTGCTTTCTTT. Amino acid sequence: CASSIGQIAFF.

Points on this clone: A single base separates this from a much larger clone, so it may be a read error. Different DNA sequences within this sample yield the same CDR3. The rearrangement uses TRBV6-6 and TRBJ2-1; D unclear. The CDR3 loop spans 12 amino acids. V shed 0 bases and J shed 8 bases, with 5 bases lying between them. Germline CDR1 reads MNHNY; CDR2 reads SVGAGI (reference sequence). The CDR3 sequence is CASSYSRHEQFF. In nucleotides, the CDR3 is TGTGCCAGCAGTTACTCAAGGCATGAGCAGTTCTTC.

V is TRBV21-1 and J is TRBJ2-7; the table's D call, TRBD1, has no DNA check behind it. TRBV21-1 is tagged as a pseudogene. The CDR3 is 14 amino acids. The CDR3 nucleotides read TGTGCCAGCAGCAGGACAGGGGGCTCCTACGAGCAGTACTTC. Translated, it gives CASSRTGGSYEQYF.

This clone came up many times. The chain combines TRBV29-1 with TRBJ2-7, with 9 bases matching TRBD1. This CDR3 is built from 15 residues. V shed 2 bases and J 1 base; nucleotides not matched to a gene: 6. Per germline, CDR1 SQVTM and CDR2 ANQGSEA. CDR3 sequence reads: CSVEYSGQGSYEQYF. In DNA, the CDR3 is TGCAGCGTTGAATACTCGGGACAGGGATCCTACGAGCAGTACTTC.

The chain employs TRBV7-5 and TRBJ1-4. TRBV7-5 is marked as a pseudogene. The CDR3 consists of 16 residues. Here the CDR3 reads CASSLVGVTTNEKLFF. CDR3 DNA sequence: TGTGCCAGCAGCTTAGTTGGGGTCACAACTAATGAAAAACTGTTTTTT.

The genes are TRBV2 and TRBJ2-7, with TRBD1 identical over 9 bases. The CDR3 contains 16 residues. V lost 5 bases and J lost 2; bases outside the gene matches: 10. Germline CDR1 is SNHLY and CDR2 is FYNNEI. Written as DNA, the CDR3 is TGTGCCAGCAGTTACTACAGGGGGCAAAGGGCCTACGAGCAGTACTTC. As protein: CASSYYRGQRAYEQYF.

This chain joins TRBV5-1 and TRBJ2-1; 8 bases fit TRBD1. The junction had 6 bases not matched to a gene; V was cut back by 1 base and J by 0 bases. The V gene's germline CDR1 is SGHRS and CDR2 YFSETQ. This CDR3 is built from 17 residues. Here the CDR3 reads CASSLSPGQVSYNEQFF. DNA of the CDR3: TGCGCCAGCAGCTTGTCCCCGGGACAGGTCTCCTACAATGAGCAGTTCTTC.

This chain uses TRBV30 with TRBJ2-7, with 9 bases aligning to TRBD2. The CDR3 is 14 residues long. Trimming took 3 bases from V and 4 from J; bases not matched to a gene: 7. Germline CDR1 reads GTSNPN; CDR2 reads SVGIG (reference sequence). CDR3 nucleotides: TGTGCCTGGAGCGGTTGGCGGGGGGGTTACGAGCAGTACTTC. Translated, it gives CAWSGWRGGYEQYF.

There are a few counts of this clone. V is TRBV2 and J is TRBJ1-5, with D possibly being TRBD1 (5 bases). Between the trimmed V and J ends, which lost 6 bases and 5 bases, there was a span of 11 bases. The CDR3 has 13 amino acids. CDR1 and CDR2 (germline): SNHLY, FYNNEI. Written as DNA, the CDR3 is TGTGCCAGCAGGGAGGGGTTGGATCAGCCCCAGCATTTT. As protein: CASREGLDQPQHF.

The CDR3 loop reads CASSEVVRGDYEQYF. The CDR3 region has the DNA TGTGCCAGCAGTGAAGTCGTCAGGGGAGATTACGAGCAGTACTTC. V usage is TRBV6-1 and J usage is TRBJ2-7; D possibly corresponds to TRBD1 (6 bases). There are 15 residues in the CDR3. Trimming stripped 1 base from V and 4 bases from J, with 14 bases between. The germline V gene encodes CDR1 MNHNS and CDR2 SASEGT.

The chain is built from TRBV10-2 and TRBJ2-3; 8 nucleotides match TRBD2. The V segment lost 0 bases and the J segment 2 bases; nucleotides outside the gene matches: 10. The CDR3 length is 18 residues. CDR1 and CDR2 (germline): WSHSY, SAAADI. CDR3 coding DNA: TGCGCCAGCAGTGAGTCGAAGTCGGGCGGGGGGAACACAGATACGCAGTATTTT. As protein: CASSESKSGGGNTDTQYF.

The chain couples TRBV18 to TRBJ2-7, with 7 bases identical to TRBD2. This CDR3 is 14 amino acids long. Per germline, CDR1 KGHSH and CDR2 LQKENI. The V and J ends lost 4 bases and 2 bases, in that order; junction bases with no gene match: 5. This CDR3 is CASSRGGGTYEQYF. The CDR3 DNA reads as TGTGCCAGCTCACGGGGCGGGGGAACCTACGAGCAGTACTTC.

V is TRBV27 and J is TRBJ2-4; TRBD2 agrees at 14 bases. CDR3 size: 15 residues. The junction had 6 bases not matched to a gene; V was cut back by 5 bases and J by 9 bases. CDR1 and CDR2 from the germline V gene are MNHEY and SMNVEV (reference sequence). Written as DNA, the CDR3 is TGTGCCAGCAGTCCGACTAGCGGGGGGGCCACCATTCAGTACTTC. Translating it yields CASSPTSGGATIQYF.

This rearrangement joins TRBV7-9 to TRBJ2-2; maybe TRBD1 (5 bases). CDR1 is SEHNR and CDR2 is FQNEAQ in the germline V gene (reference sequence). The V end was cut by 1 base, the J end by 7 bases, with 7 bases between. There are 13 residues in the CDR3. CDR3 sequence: CASSLVGDGELFF. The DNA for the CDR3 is TGTGCCAGCAGCTTAGTAGGGGACGGGGAGCTGTTTTTT.

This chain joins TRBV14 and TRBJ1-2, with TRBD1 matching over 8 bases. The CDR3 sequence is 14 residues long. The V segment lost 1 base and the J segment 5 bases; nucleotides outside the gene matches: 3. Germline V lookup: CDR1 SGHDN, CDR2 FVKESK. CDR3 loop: CASSQGQGAYGYTF. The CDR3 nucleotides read TGTGCCAGCAGCCAAGGTCAGGGGGCGTATGGCTACACCTTC.

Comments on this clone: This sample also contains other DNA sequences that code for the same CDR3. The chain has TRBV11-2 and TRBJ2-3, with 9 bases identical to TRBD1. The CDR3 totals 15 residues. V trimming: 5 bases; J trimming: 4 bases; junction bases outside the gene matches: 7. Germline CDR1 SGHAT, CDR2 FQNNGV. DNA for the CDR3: TGTGCCAGCAGCCTGACAGGGGGTAGGGCAGATACGCAGTATTTT. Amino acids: CASSLTGGRADTQYF.

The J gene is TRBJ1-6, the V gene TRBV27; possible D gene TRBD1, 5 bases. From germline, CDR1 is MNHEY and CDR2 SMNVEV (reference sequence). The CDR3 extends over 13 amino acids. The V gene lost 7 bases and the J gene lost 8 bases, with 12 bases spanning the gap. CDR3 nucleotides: TGTGCCAGCACAGGCAGGGAATATTCACCCCTCCACTTT. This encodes CASTGREYSPLHF.

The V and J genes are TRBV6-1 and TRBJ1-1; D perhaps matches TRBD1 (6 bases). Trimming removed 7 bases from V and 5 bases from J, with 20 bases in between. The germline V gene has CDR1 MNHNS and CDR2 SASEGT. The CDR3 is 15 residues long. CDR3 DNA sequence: TGTGCCAGCACTAAAAGACCGGACAGCGGGACTGAAGCTTTCTTT. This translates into CASTKRPDSGTEAFF.

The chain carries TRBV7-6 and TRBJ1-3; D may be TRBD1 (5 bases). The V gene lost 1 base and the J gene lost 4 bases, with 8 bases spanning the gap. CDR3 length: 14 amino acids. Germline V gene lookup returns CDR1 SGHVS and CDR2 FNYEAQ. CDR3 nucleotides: TGTGCCAGCAGCTTAGGTCAGGGAGGAAACACCATATATTTT. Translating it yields CASSLGQGGNTIYF.

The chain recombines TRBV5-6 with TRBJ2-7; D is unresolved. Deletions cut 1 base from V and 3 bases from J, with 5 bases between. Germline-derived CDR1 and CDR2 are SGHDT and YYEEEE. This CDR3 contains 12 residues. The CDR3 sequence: CASSLWGYEQYF. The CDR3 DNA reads TGTGCCAGCAGCTTGTGGGGCTACGAGCAGTACTTC.